The T cell receptor (beta chain) described here comes from a study of blood T cell repertoires in COVID-19. As for the study in general: COVID-19 samples collected from the United States, Italy and Spain covered acute and convalescent phases. PBMCs, B-cell-depleted T cells, or T cells were the source of the cDNA or gDNA that made up the material.

In the authors' workflow: Amplification of reference gene primers was used by the study to estimate nucleated cell counts. Profiling relied on immunoSEQ multiplex PCR, and the TCRdb table lists in-frame clones only, not all of them. The V and J calls and clone size come from that table; D and trimming were worked out from the DNA. Among 250,000 to 300,000 clones listed, about 87% were seen once. This clone appeared once. V lost 0 bases and J lost 4; bases outside the gene matches: 7. CDR1 and CDR2 (germline): SGDLS, YYNGEE. The CDR3 spans 17 residues. Enrolled during active infection, Seattle patients were then followed longitudinally.

The sequence was obtained from a woman between 70 and 85 years old with COVID-19, enrolled during active disease. The source material was peripheral blood. The chain employs TRBV9 and TRBJ2-5, with 12 nucleotides matching TRBD2. CDR3 nucleotide sequence: TGTGCCAGCAGCGTAGCCGAGACTAGCGGGAGTTTAGAGACCCAGTACTTC. This gives the protein CASSVAETSGSLETQYF.